This T cell receptor (beta chain) was identified in a study of human T cells and chemical hapten exposure. Across the study: Investigators sensitized around 2 cm by around 2 cm of upper inner arm skin with 2% DPC.

TCRdb re-derived calls from the RACE reads in MiXCR, one entry per CDR3 protein. Of some 200,000 distinct CDR3 sequences detected, around 30% appear once; the ten largest clones hold 2.5% to 3.5%. Whole-study findings and limits: Patch test score was positively correlated with the counts of PT1 expanded TCRs.

This clonotype has only a few counts. The antigen is unknown. The time point here: pre-sensitization, week 0. Documented treatment: therapeutic diphenylcyclopropenone sensitization with weekly scalp DPC. V dropped 4 bases and J dropped 0 bases, with 4 bases sitting between them. In germline, CDR1 is ENHRY, CDR2 SYGVKD. The CDR3 spans 12 residues. This chain joins TRBV10-3 and TRBJ2-7, with unresolved D. The sequence derives from a woman in her 30s with alopecia areata. Some clones in this sample may be carry-over from other donors' samples. The sample in question was whole blood, obtained in connection with sensitization to the hapten diphenylcyclopropenone (DPC). CDR3 DNA: TGTGCCATCAGTGCATCCTCCTACGAGCAGTACTTC. Amino acids: CAISASSYEQYF.